This section outlines one T cell receptor (beta chain) sequence together with its context. Its matching antigen is unknown. Germline CDR1 and CDR2: SQVTM and ANQGSEA. The CDR3 loop spans 14 amino acids. Between the trimmed V and J ends, which lost 7 bases and 4 bases, there was a span of 19 bases. Using immunoSEQ multiplex PCR, the repertoire was profiled, and TCRdb retains in-frame clones only, with some absent. The sample has about 15,000 clones, about 67% seen once. These data come from a study of graft-versus-host responses after intestinal transplantation. Study summary: In this cohort, recipients had multivisceral, liver-intestinal, or isolated intestinal transplants. Anti-thymocyte globulin induction preceded about 3 years of tacrolimus and steroid maintenance in all recipients.

Study results and limitations: GvH clones detected in recipient marrow included some appearing first in ileum or blood. High graft-versus-host to host-versus-graft T cell clonal ratios marked allografts of patients with graft-donor macrochimerism.

Graft tissue processing released intraepithelial and lamina propria lymphocytes. This chain connects TRBV29-1 to TRBJ1-2; D might be TRBD1 (6 bases). Source: ileum tissue, taken 14 days after transplant. This sequence was found in a human patient who received an intestinal transplant, so some T cells may come from the graft donor. CDR3 amino acids: CSAEGGGLIYGYTF. The DNA for the CDR3 is TGCAGCGCCGAAGGGGGGGGGCTAATCTATGGCTACACCTTC. Using reference TRBV29-1 and TRBJ1-2 for the parts outside the CDR3, the full variable domain is SAVISQKPSRDICQRGTSLTIQCQVDSQVTMMFWYRQQPGQSLTLIATANQGSEATYESGFVIDKFPISRPNLTFSTLTVSNMSPEDSSIYLCSAEGGGLIYGYTFGSGTRLTVV.